This TCR beta chain was sequenced for a study of early T cells in non-severe SARS-CoV-2 infection. This clonotype was picked up many times. Trimming pared 3 bases from V and 2 bases from J, leaving 11 bases between. This CDR3 contains 15 residues. TCRdb redid the calling of the 5' RACE reads with MiXCR, one entry per CDR3 protein. The repertoire consists of approximately 22,000 distinct CDR3 sequences, with approximately 5.7% occurring once and the leading ten covering approximately 15%. This chain uses TRBV12-3 or TRBV12-4 with TRBJ2-1, with D maybe TRBD2 (7 bases). The sample in question was whole blood, obtained at baseline. The TCR originated in an adult who was a healthcare worker with PCR-confirmed SARS-CoV-2 infection or an uninfected control (not recorded which). The CDR3 loop is CASSLRGPAYNEQFF. The CDR3 DNA reads TGTGCCAGCAGTTTGCGGGGGCCAGCCTACAATGAGCAGTTCTTC.